This T cell receptor (beta chain) was documented in a study of cytomegalovirus exposure and HLA in healthy donors. A multiplex PCR was run with 60 Vbeta primers and 13 Jbeta primers. Measured with immunoSEQ multiplex PCR; TCRdb has only the in-frame clones, and not every one. Counted here are some 130,000 clones, about 85% occurring once; the ten biggest clones make up 2.5% to 3.5%. Germline values: CDR1 MDHEN, CDR2 SYDVKM. Trimming cost V 5 bases and J 3 bases; bases outside gene matches: 11. This CDR3 is 16 amino acids long. The receptor's source is a female donor in good health and CMV-seronegative. Sequenced: PBMCs. The chain links TRBV28 to TRBJ2-7; 9 bases match TRBD2. In DNA form, the CDR3 reads TGTGCCAGCAGTAAGATAGCGGGGGTAAGAATCTACGAGCAGTACTTC. This codes for CASSKIAGVRIYEQYF.